One sample yielded the 20 T cell receptor beta chains listed below, sequenced in a study of T cells in Graves' hyperthyroidism and ophthalmopathy (dated by TCRdb to 2018 to 2020). The library was produced with multiplex PCR. Sequencer: Illumina HiSeq 2000. The TCR beta CDR3 regions were amplified from the RNA transcripts. The first round of RT-PCR for the TCR CDR3 was performed with the HTBI primer set and the Qiagen OneStep RT-PCR kit. TCRdb reworked the public reads: Q25 trimming with fastp, MiXCR clone assembly, productive beta chains retained. Merged by CDR3 protein, the rows form single entries marked with the most common genes and DNA. Here the sample has approximately 710,000 distinct CDR3 sequences; around a sixth occur a single time. Of the sample, 15% falls within the top ten clones. The sequencing input was blood. The receptors were gathered from a man aged 45-60 years with Graves' hyperthyroidism.

This clonotype has a handful of counts. This chain uses TRBV6-5 with TRBJ2-1; D is undetermined. The length of the CDR3 is 12 residues. V was trimmed by 2 bases and J by 15 bases, leaving 14 bases between them. Germline loops: CDR1 MNHEY, CDR2 SVGAGI. The CDR3 nucleotides are TGTGCCAGCAGTTACGAGTCCGAGGAATGGTTCTTC. It encodes CASSYESEEWFF.

Ten or more counts support this clonotype. This rearrangement joins TRBV27 to TRBJ2-3, with 8 bases aligning to TRBD1. The CDR3 length is 15 residues. Germline loops: CDR1 MNHEY, CDR2 SMNVEV (reference sequence). The V gene end was trimmed by 2 bases and the J gene end by 5 bases; junction bases not matched to a gene: 6. The CDR3 protein is CASSLRDRGGDTQYF. The CDR3 nucleotides read TGTGCCAGCAGTTTACGCGACAGGGGCGGAGATACGCAGTATTTT.

This clonotype showed up many times. The chain carries TRBV28 and TRBJ2-1; no clear D. The CDR3 consists of 17 residues. CDR1 and CDR2 (germline): MDHEN, SYDVKM. V shed 5 bases and J shed 4 bases, with 21 bases lying between them. The CDR3 nucleotides are TGTGCCAGCAGTCCCATGTCCATAGCCGGCTTTTACAATGAGCAGTTCTTC. Encoded protein: CASSPMSIAGFYNEQFF.

V and J are TRBV9 and TRBJ2-1; TRBD1 might be the D (6 bases). There are 13 residues in the CDR3. The V gene lost 4 bases and the J gene lost 7 bases, with 12 bases spanning the gap. The germline CDR1 and CDR2 sequences are SGDLS and YYNGEE. The CDR3 is CASSTLQGNEQFF. CDR3 nucleotides: TGTGCCAGCAGCACCTTACAGGGTAATGAGCAGTTCTTC.

The chain is built from TRBV6-1 and TRBJ2-1; unclear D gene. The CDR3 extends over 15 amino acids. Trimming shortened V by 7 bases and J by 0 bases, and 13 bases separated the two germline ends. Germline loops: CDR1 MNHNS, CDR2 SASEGT. CDR3 sequence: CASTPAPTSYNEQFF. Here the CDR3 DNA reads TGTGCCAGCACCCCAGCGCCTACCTCCTACAATGAGCAGTTCTTC.

V usage is TRBV25-1 and J usage is TRBJ1-3; D uncertain. The CDR3 runs 14 residues. Germline V gene data show CDR1 as MGHDK and CDR2 as SYGVNS. The V end was cut by 4 bases, the J end by 4 bases, with 11 bases between. CDR3 in amino acids: CASSVPYPGNTIYF. The CDR3 DNA follows: TGTGCCAGCAGTGTTCCGTACCCGGGAAACACCATATATTTT.

In this sample, this clonotype turned up a few times. The J gene is TRBJ1-4, the V gene TRBV15, with D perhaps TRBD1 (6 bases). Germline CDR1 and CDR2: LNHNV and YYDKDF (reference sequence). The CDR3 runs 15 residues. Between the trimmed V and J ends, which lost 2 bases and 4 bases, there was a span of 11 bases. CDR3 DNA sequence: TGTGCCACCAGCAGACAGCAGGGGTTTAATGAAAAACTGTTTTTT. It yields the protein CATSRQQGFNEKLFF.

The chain carries TRBV29-1 and TRBJ2-2; D possibly matches TRBD1 or TRBD2 (5 bases each). V gave up 7 bases and J gave up 0 bases, with 9 bases separating them. The CDR3 runs to 13 residues. The germline CDR1 and CDR2 sequences are SQVTM and ANQGSEA. The CDR3 is CSGGTANTGELFF. CDR3 DNA sequence: TGCAGCGGAGGGACCGCGAACACCGGGGAGCTGTTTTTT.

This clonotype was detected ten times or more. V and J are TRBV20-1 and TRBJ2-7, with TRBD2 identical over 8 bases. The CDR3 has 15 amino acids. V gave up 4 bases and J gave up 3 bases; unmatched junction bases: 11. The germline CDR1 and CDR2 sequences are DFQATT and SNEGSKA (reference sequence). CDR3 DNA sequence: TGCAGTGCTACAAACGACCGGGAGGGGGACTACGAGCAGTACTTC. Translation gives CSATNDREGDYEQYF.

This clonotype was counted a few times. This chain connects TRBV10-3 to TRBJ2-1; D unclear. Trimming pared 3 bases from V and 3 bases from J, leaving 9 bases between. This CDR3 region has 14 residues. Germline CDR1 and CDR2: ENHRY and SYGVKD. This CDR3 is CAISDLENYNEQFF. In DNA form, the CDR3 reads TGTGCCATCAGTGATCTAGAGAACTACAATGAGCAGTTCTTC.

The chain carries TRBV4-1 and TRBJ2-7, with no clear D. Germline loops: CDR1 MGHRA, CDR2 YSYEKL. Trimming took off 1 base at V and 3 bases at J, with 10 bases between the two ends. This CDR3 region has 14 residues. The chain's CDR3 is CASSQGISVYEQYF. The CDR3 nucleotides are TGCGCCAGCAGCCAAGGTATTTCGGTCTACGAGCAGTACTTC.

V and J are TRBV28 and TRBJ2-7; weak D call: TRBD1 (5 bases). V lost 6 bases and J 4 bases, leaving 13 bases between the germline ends. Per germline, CDR1 MDHEN and CDR2 SYDVKM. The CDR3 totals 13 residues. The DNA of the CDR3 is TGTGCCAGCAGGATATCCAGGGAATACGAGCAGTACTTC. It translates to CASRISREYEQYF. Full variable domain (missing parts from reference TRBV28 and TRBJ2-7): DVKVTQSSRYLVKRTGEKVFLECVQDMDHENMFWYRQDPGLGLRLIYFSYDVKMKEKGDIPEGYSVSREKKERFSLILESASTNQTSMYLCASRISREYEQYFGPGTRLTVT.

Note on this clonotype: The junction differs from germline at one of its ends, possibly a read error. The chain carries TRBV30 and TRBJ2-7; unclear D gene. Germline CDR1 GTSNPN, CDR2 SVGIG (reference sequence). This CDR3 comprises 12 residues. CDR3 sequence: CAWSSDYYEQHF. DNA of the CDR3: TGTGCCTGGAGTTCGGATTATTACGAGCAGCACTTC.

This clonotype occurred a few times. The V gene is TRBV12-3 or TRBV12-4, the J gene TRBJ2-7; 10 nucleotides line up with TRBD1. The CDR3 is 14 amino acids. J lost 4 bases, V lost 6 bases, and 6 bases had no gene match. The CDR3 DNA sequence: TGTGCCAGCAGAGCCGGGACAGGGGCGTACGAGCAGTACTTC. The encoded protein is CASRAGTGAYEQYF.

The chain carries TRBV7-9 and TRBJ1-2, with D maybe TRBD1 (6 bases). CDR3 length: 14 amino acids. Trimming cost V 3 bases and J 3 bases, with 11 bases left between them. Germline assignment: CDR1 SEHNR and CDR2 FQNEAQ (reference sequence). The CDR3 DNA reads as TGTGCCAGCAGCTTGGCAGGGGACTACTATGGCTACACCTTC. It encodes CASSLAGDYYGYTF.

The V gene is TRBV27, the J gene TRBJ2-7; 10 positions agree with TRBD2. CDR1 and CDR2 from the germline V gene are MNHEY and SMNVEV (reference sequence). This CDR3 has 13 residues. The trim removed 9 bases at V and 6 bases at J, leaving 8 bases unmatched. The CDR3 DNA reads as TGTGCCAGTACTAGCGGGGAGGAAAGCGAGCAGTACTTC. Protein: CASTSGEESEQYF.

A few counts support this clonotype. DNA for the CDR3: TGTGCCAGCAGCGTCGACCCGACTAGCGGGAGTAAACAGGGAAGAGATACGCAGTATTTT. Protein sequence: CASSVDPTSGSKQGRDTQYF. V is TRBV7-2 and J is TRBJ2-3; 12 nucleotides agree with TRBD2. This CDR3 comprises 20 residues. The ends lost 5 bases at V and 5 bases at J; junction bases unmatched: 20. From germline, CDR1 is SGHTA and CDR2 FQGNSA. Drawing the rest from reference TRBV7-2 and TRBJ2-3, the complete variable domain is GAGVSQSPSNKVTEKGKDVELRCDPISGHTALYWYRQSLGQGLEFLIYFQGNSAPDKSGLPSDRFSAERTGGSVSTLTIQRTQQEDSAVYLCASSVDPTSGSKQGRDTQYFGPGTRLTVL.

The table lists this clonotype with a few counts. At one end the junction does not follow the germline gene, possibly because of a read error. The rearrangement uses TRBV24-1 and TRBJ2-7, with D possibly TRBD1 on 6 matching bases. This CDR3 has 16 amino acids. CDR1 is KGHDR, CDR2 SFDVKD, per germline. The CDR3 DNA reads as TGTGCCACCAGTGATTACGGCAGGGGTTCTACCTACGGGCAGTACTTC. Protein: CATSDYGRGSTYGQYF.

This clonotype came up many times. The genes are TRBV28 and TRBJ2-1, with D perhaps matching TRBD2 (6 bases). V was clipped by 6 bases and J by 0 bases, with 12 bases between them. Germline V gene data show CDR1 as MDHEN and CDR2 as SYDVKM. The CDR3 covers 15 residues. The CDR3 spells CASSQRANSYNEQFF. CDR3 bases: TGTGCCAGCAGCCAGCGGGCAAACTCCTACAATGAGCAGTTCTTC.

This sequence joins TRBV27 and TRBJ2-3, with 10 nucleotides matching TRBD2. Trimming at V came to 4 bases and at J to 2 bases, leaving 12 bases not matched to a gene. The CDR3 is 18 amino acids. Looked up from germline, CDR1 is MNHEY and CDR2 is SMNVEV (reference sequence). The CDR3 DNA sequence: TGTGCCAGCAGTTCCCAGAACAGACTAGCGGGTTCCACAGATACGCAGTATTTT. Encoded protein: CASSSQNRLAGSTDTQYF.